Sequencing of this TCR beta chain was carried out in a study of cytomegalovirus exposure and HLA in healthy donors (dated by TCRdb to about 2017). A note on the overall study: In an earlier analysis of under 750 of the donors, 276 Gb of sequence data and some 100 million unique TCR beta sequences from roughly 190 million T cells were reported. The study profiled the T cell repertoires of some 610 subjects by immunosequencing and related them to cytomegalovirus serostatus. Donor age, sex, ethnicity and CMV serostatus were collected together with the repertoire data. High-throughput TCR immunosequencing, statistical association of individual TCRs with disease status, and machine learning were combined to predict cytomegalovirus infection status. Typing coverage differed by locus: A, B, C, DRB1 and DQB1 were typed in roughly 620-630 donors, DQA1 in 500 to 550, DPA1 in 606, and DPB1 in 472. Roughly 300 gigabases of sequencing data and approximately 91 million unique TCR sequences made up an early release that covered under 750 HLA-typed donors. A separate validation cohort of more than 100 different subjects was used in addition to the 666-subject first cohort. Roughly five DR-DQ haplotypes were handled as single units for association and clustering, since linkage in the cohort was strong. Both class I and class II loci were covered by HLA typing, at four-digit resolution. In the later analysis, no new phenotypic data were used to find candidate immune exposures; instead, reliance was placed on TCR beta sequences and their occurrence across donors. Genome-wide SNP genotypes for about 65% of the roughly 700 donors were used in a later genetic analysis, which treated that subset as a discovery cohort. All discovery cohort repertoires had been generated on a single sequencing platform. On average, roughly 240,000 unique TCR beta nucleotide sequences were sequenced per donor among 350 to 400 genotyped donors of the cohort, with roughly 18% of those sequences being non-productive. In a later analysis, previously published TCR beta repertoires from several hundred donors were re-analyzed and high-resolution HLA genotyping was added so that TCR occurrence patterns could be studied. Of the roughly 400 genotyped donors, approximately 80% fell in the genetic ancestry cluster associated with self-reported Caucasian donors. An earlier analysis of some 600 of the donors applied high-throughput TCR beta sequencing to assess whether each TCR beta V gene segment acted as functional or pseudogenic. The study aimed to test whether cataloging public T cell receptors could reveal signatures of past pathogen exposure.

Study-level results and caveats: Most CMV-associated TCR beta chains appeared to be HLA-restricted in a later analysis, and the HLA associations seemed to be driven largely by CMV exposure. Roughly uniform sequencing depth across donors was assumed in presence/absence analyses, although this assumption may not hold. An association between a missense DCLRE1C variant and V-gene and J-gene trimming of TCR beta chains was found in a later genetic analysis and replicated in an independent cohort. Linkage disequilibrium might explain the correlated functional status among segregating V segments, but an unknown experimental factor could not be ruled out. The earlier analysis of almost 600 of the donors excluded around 17 rarely observed V segments, including chromosome 9 orphons, because counts were too low. In this cohort, only TCR beta chains were sequenced, and detectable features were limited by the absence of alpha or paired-chain data. The study gave a list of under 200 TCR beta chains associated with cytomegalovirus. Because HLA typing was unavailable for some donors at each locus, only the typed subset was used in association tests. The authors suggested that the approach could potentially be generalized to other disease states and immunological phenotypes. In both the original and validation cohorts, the classifier was reported to diagnose cytomegalovirus status with high specificity and sensitivity. In vitro tests confirmed that a few of the cytomegalovirus-associated TCR beta chains recognize cytomegalovirus antigens. A further reported finding was that TCR beta sequences accurately predicted the HLA-A and HLA-B alleles for most subjects in the first cohort. A later analysis associated about 17,000 TCR beta sequences with specific HLA alleles at a false discovery rate of 0.05. In an earlier analysis of 587 of the donors, most TCR beta V segments were observed in productive rearrangements about 90% or about 30% of the time, broadly matching IMGT annotations. In a later analysis, HLA-associated TCR beta chains were found to be more clonally expanded and to have lower generation probabilities than equally common non-associated chains. Across donors, most TCR sequences were observed very rarely, whereas some public TCRs were present in many individuals. Several of the top co-occurrence clusters appeared to be linked to parvovirus B19, influenza, CMV and Epstein-Barr virus, according to a later analysis. In a later genetic analysis, fewer N-insertions in productive TCRs were reported among donors in an Asian-associated ancestry cluster than the approximately 630-donor mean. The sequencing pipeline was judged likely to have produced a cluster of highly shared sequence variants as a technical artifact. The 87-base-pair reads could not distinguish some IMGT-functional V segments, including TRBV6-2 and TRBV6-3, so those segments were excluded. In a later analysis, the rate of TCR association differed among HLA loci, with DRB1 alleles having the most associated TCRs and HLA-C alleles having the fewest. CMV serostatus was the only immune exposure information available for the cohort. When HLA alleles, especially DR and DQ, strongly co-occurred, attributing TCR associations to individual alleles was difficult.

From cysteine to phenylalanine, the CDR3 is 15 amino acids long. Only the CDR3 part of the read is kept: 45 bases, read in frame from the first base. Germline trimming: 7 bases from V, 7 bases from J; junction bases outside gene matches: 11. The germline V gene supplies CDR1 MNHNS and CDR2 SASEGT. Receptor amplification or capture employed the immunoSEQ multiplex PCR assay. The multiplex PCR relied on a mix of 60 forward primers for TCR Vbeta segments and 13 reverse primers for TCR Jbeta segments. The CDR3 region of rearranged TCR beta genes was amplified from genomic DNA with a multiplex PCR assay. The Illumina HiSeq System was used to sequence the amplified TCR beta libraries as 87-base-pair reads. In the original analysis: In a later analysis, roughly 80 million unique TCR beta chains were counted across the 500 to 850 repertoires, and about 10 million of these chains were shared by at least two donors. Raw reads were error-corrected and collapsed into unique sequences by a nearest-neighbor algorithm in which closely related sequences were merged to remove PCR and sequencing errors. Alignment of CDR3 sequences to IMGT reference sequences was used to assign V, D and J gene segments. For a sequence to be retained, a match of at least six nucleotides was required to both a V gene segment and a J gene segment. Rearrangements were called productive when the CDR3 lacked stop codons and stayed in frame with V and J; all others were non-productive. Following IMGT convention, CDR3 was defined as the stretch from the second conserved V-encoded cysteine up to the conserved J-encoded phenylalanine. The earlier analysis of more than 450 of the donors excluded sequences that lacked an unambiguous match to a single V gene segment. An earlier analysis of 587 of the donors classified V segments as functional when productive rearrangements were above 56.7% and as segregating when the standard deviation between donors was above 5%. A statistical classification framework was built to diagnose cytomegalovirus status from the catalog of TCR beta chain sequences. A later analysis assigned V and J genes by comparing TCR nucleotide sequences with IMGT/GENE-DB human TR gene sequences. Using the TCRdist pipeline, a later analysis assigned CDR3 sequences along with most-parsimonious VDJ recombination scenarios. A later analysis defined each TCR beta chain by its CDR3 amino acid sequence plus V-gene family, and excluded reads lacking a unique V-gene family. In a later analysis, approximately 590 highly shared, low-generation-probability nucleotide sequences were removed to address suspected cross-contamination and a sequencing artifact. In a later analysis, a clonal expansion index was calculated for each public chain from normalized within-repertoire ranks of inferred template counts. A later analysis computed generation probabilities with a VDJ recombination model fitted to out-of-frame rearrangements, and checked the results against IGoR. In a later analysis, TCR-TCR, TCR-HLA and TCR-CMV co-occurrence was scored with hypergeometric tests, and a repertoire-size bias correction was applied to TCR pairs. To estimate false discovery rates, a later analysis permuted the HLA or CMV assignments 20 times. A later analysis grouped co-occurring TCRs with DBSCAN, adding TCRdist sequence similarity when clustering within HLA-allele-positive subsets. Co-occurrence clustering excluded repertoires with fewer than 30,000 or more than 120,000 public chains, plus five with anomalous nucleotide sharing. Imported from immuneACCESS, the table was reduced by TCRdb to in-frame sequences with V and J called. These copies leave out some clones; in studies compared against another copy, an unresolved V gene accounts for under half, and the cause of the remainder is not known. V and J calls and clone size are given by that table; D and trimming were obtained from the DNA. This sample holds approximately 160,000 clones; around 78% were observed only once. The top ten constitute roughly 1.6% of the sample.

With regard to this clone: This clone's antigen is unknown. Base qualities were left out, and no much larger clone turns up one base away.

The cohort was made up of about 670 healthy bone marrow donors. All cohort members were sampled while nominally healthy, although unrecorded immune exposures were likely present. The donor tested CMV seronegative, placing the donor among the 300 to 450 seronegative members of the cohort. A peripheral blood sample was collected from each donor, and TCR beta sequencing was performed on peripheral blood mononuclear cells. The Qiagen DNeasy Blood Extraction Kit was used to extract genomic DNA from the blood cell samples. The sequencing input was PBMCs. The sequence derives from a man between 40 and 49 years old in good health and CMV-seronegative. Recombination linked TRBV6-1 to TRBJ2-5, with 11 middle bases fitting TRBD2. CDR3 reads: CASKKLAGDSGTQYF. The sequence in DNA is TGTGCCAGCAAGAAACTAGCGGGAGATTCGGGGACCCAGTACTTC.